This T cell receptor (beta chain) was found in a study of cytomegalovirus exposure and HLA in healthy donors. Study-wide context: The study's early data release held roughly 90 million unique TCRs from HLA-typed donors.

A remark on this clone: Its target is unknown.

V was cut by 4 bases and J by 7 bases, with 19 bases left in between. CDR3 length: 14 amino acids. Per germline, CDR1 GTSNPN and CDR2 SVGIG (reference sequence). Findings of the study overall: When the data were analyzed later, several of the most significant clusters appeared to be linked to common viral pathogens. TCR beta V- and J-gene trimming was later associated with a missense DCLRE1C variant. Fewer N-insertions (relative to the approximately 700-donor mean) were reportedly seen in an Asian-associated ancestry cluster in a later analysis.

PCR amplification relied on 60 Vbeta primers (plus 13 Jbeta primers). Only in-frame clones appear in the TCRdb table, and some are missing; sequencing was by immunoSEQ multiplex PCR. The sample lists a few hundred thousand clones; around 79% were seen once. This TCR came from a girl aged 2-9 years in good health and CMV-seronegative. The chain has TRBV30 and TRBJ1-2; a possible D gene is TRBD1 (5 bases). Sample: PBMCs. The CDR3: CAWTRGGLGAGYTF. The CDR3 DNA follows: TGTGCCTGGACACGGGGGGGGTTAGGGGCTGGCTACACCTTC. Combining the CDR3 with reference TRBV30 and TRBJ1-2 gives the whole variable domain SQTIHQWPATLVQPVGSPLSLECTVEGTSNPNLYWYRQAAGRGLQLLFYSVGIGQISSEVPQNLSASRPQDRQFILSSKKLLLSDSGFYLCAWTRGGLGAGYTFGSGTRLTVV.